This paragraph covers one TCR beta chain sequence. Its antigen is undetermined. It was with random hexamers that 0.5 to 1 ug RNA was reverse transcribed. Multiplex PCR with immunoSEQ amplified the TCR beta CDR3 across 54 Vbeta and 13 Jbeta. TCRdb processed the immunoSEQ multiplex PCR reads anew with MiXCR; each CDR3 protein has one entry. The sample has about 130,000 distinct CDR3 sequences; about 90% are singletons. The data derive from a study of CD8 T cells in Susac syndrome. TEMRA cells underwent FACS enrichment and CD8+ and CD4+ T cells underwent negative isolation. The CDR3 runs 17 residues. V was clipped by 5 bases and J by 4 bases; unmatched bases: 8. The germline V gene has CDR1 SNHLY and CDR2 FYNNEI. Study-wide results and caveats: The authors acknowledged that their TCR sequencing and HLA analysis involved a relatively small number of individuals.

The source is a human donor with multiple sclerosis. The V call is TRBV2, the J call TRBJ2-2; 12 bases align to TRBD2. Input material: CD8+ T cells from PBMCs. The CDR3, as DNA: TGTGCCAGCAGTAGGCTAGCGGGAGGGCCGGTCACCGGGGAGCTGTTTTTT. Residues: CASSRLAGGPVTGELFF.